These 9 T cell receptor beta chains were all obtained from the same sample, sequenced in a study of blood T cell repertoires in COVID-19. The protocol was immunoSEQ multiplex PCR, while the TCRdb copy is restricted to in-frame clones and leaves out a portion. Here the sample spans 210,000 or so clones, approximately 80% being singletons. Sequences were obtained from peripheral blood. The source is a woman older than 75 with COVID-19, enrolled during active disease.

The chain couples TRBV5-1 to TRBJ2-5; D may correspond to TRBD1 or TRBD2 (10 bases each). The CDR3 totals 18 residues. Looked up from germline, CDR1 is SGHRS and CDR2 is YFSETQ. Trimming stripped 4 bases from V and 2 bases from J, with 24 bases between. Here the CDR3 reads CASSPLDRGGLAQETQYF. The CDR3 nucleotides are TGCGCCAGCAGCCCACTGGACAGGGGGGGACTAGCGCAAGAGACCCAGTACTTC.

The chain combines TRBV5-1 with TRBJ2-7, with a possible D match to TRBD1 (5 bases). The ends were cut back, 0 bases at V and 2 bases at J, with 6 bases in the middle. CDR3 length: 13 amino acids. Germline V lookup: CDR1 SGHRS, CDR2 YFSETQ. The CDR3 loop reads CASSLEQAYEQYF. The CDR3 DNA sequence: TGCGCCAGCAGCTTGGAACAGGCCTACGAGCAGTACTTC.

The chain couples TRBV9 to TRBJ2-2; 9 bases line up with TRBD1. The length of the CDR3 is 16 residues. The J segment lost 4 bases and the V segment lost 0 bases, leaving 4 bases of the junction unmatched. The germline gives CDR1 SGDLS, CDR2 YYNGEE. The CDR3 region is CASSVVGQGSTGELFF. CDR3 nucleotides: TGTGCCAGCAGCGTAGTCGGACAGGGGAGCACCGGGGAGCTGTTTTTT.

This clone was observed once. This chain connects TRBV5-1 to TRBJ2-6; TRBD1 matches 7 bases. The CDR3 contains 16 residues. Germline CDR1 and CDR2: SGHRS and YFSETQ. V shed 2 bases and J 0 bases; nucleotides not matched to a gene: 2. CDR3 nucleotides: TGCGCCAGCAGCTTCTCAGGGGGCTCTGGGGCCAACGTCCTGACTTTC. This translates into CASSFSGGSGANVLTF.

The V call is TRBV2, the J call TRBJ1-2, with unresolved D. The CDR3 has 14 amino acids. Germline values: CDR1 SNHLY, CDR2 FYNNEI. The V end lost 8 bases, the J end lost 8 bases, and 21 bases lay between the germline ends. The CDR3, as DNA: TGTGCCAGCCGCAACCCGGGTCCTTATTACGGCTACACCTTC. It codes for CASRNPGPYYGYTF.

This chain links TRBV5-1 with TRBJ2-5, with D possibly matching TRBD1 (6 bases). Germline CDR1 SGHRS, CDR2 YFSETQ. V was clipped by 0 bases and J by 5 bases, with 17 bases between them. The CDR3 is made up of 16 amino acids. The CDR3 spells CASSLGARGQGETQYF. The CDR3 DNA reads TGCGCCAGCAGCTTGGGGGCCAGGGGTCAGGGGGAGACCCAGTACTTC.

V gene TRBV5-1 combines with J gene TRBJ2-3; D is possibly TRBD2 (5 bases). This CDR3 contains 14 residues. Germline V gives CDR1 SGHRS, CDR2 YFSETQ. The V and J ends lost 4 bases and 4 bases respectively, with 13 bases between them. CDR3 in DNA: TGCGCCAGCAGCCCAGGCCGCGGGCCAGATACGCAGTATTTT. Protein: CASSPGRGPDTQYF.

The chain is built from TRBV3-1 (or the pseudogene TRBV3-2) and TRBJ2-1; D is possibly TRBD1 (5 bases). This CDR3 region has 11 residues. In germline, CDR1 is LGHDT, CDR2 YNNKEL (reference sequence). The V gene lost 8 bases and the J gene lost 8 bases, with 10 bases spanning the gap. The CDR3 protein is CASGLGHEQFF. The CDR3 bases are TGTGCCAGCGGGTTGGGGCATGAGCAGTTCTTC.

There are many counts of this clone. The J gene is TRBJ1-2, the V gene TRBV3-1 (or the pseudogene TRBV3-2); possible D gene TRBD1, 6 bases. The CDR3 has 11 amino acids. Trimming shortened V by 9 bases and J by 7 bases, and 12 bases separated the two germline ends. Germline V gene data show CDR1 as LGHDT and CDR2 as YNNKEL (reference sequence). The DNA for the CDR3 is TGTGCCAGTACTGGGGGCCGTGGCTACACCTTC. This encodes CASTGGRGYTF.